The rows below give T cell receptor beta chains drawn from one sample of a study of blood T cell repertoires in COVID-19. The assay was immunoSEQ multiplex PCR, and TCRdb's table has in-frame clones only and misses some. In the table there are approximately 200,000 clones, approximately 81% of which are singletons. The sequenced sample was PBMCs or T cells enriched from blood (not recorded which). These receptors were collected from a man aged 40-55 years who had recovered from COVID-19. Both conserved end residues are part of each CDR3. The D gene is left open where the match is weak.

V gene: TRBV20-1
CDR3 length: 11
D gene: .
J gene: TRBJ1-2
CDR3 protein: CSARGPHGYTF
CDR3 DNA: TGCAGTGCTAGGGGGCCGCATGGCTACACCTTC

V gene: TRBV4-1
CDR3 length: 16
D gene: TRBD2
J gene: TRBJ2-1
CDR3 protein: CASSQDVLAGDNEQFF
CDR3 DNA: TGCGCCAGCAGCCAAGATGTACTAGCGGGTGACAATGAGCAGTTCTTC

V gene: TRBV27
CDR3 length: 12
D gene: .
J gene: TRBJ1-1
CDR3 protein: CASSRGSTEAFF
CDR3 DNA: TGTGCCAGCAGTAGGGGGTCCACTGAAGCTTTCTTT

V gene: TRBV18
CDR3 length: 15
D gene: .
J gene: TRBJ2-1
CDR3 protein: CASSEGLLTYNEQFF
CDR3 DNA: TGTGCCAGCTCAGAGGGCTTGTTGACCTACAATGAGCAGTTCTTC

V gene: TRBV7-7
CDR3 length: 15
D gene: .
J gene: TRBJ2-7
CDR3 protein: CASSLGPGGNYEQYF
CDR3 DNA: TGTGCTAGCAGCTTAGGTCCAGGGGGGAACTACGAGCAGTACTTC

V gene: TRBV7-2
CDR3 length: 16
D gene: TRBD2
J gene: TRBJ2-1
CDR3 protein: CASSRTSGRTYNEQFF
CDR3 DNA: TGTGCCAGCAGCCGGACTAGCGGGAGGACCTACAATGAGCAGTTCTTC

V gene: TRBV7-2
CDR3 length: 14
D gene: TRBD2
J gene: TRBJ2-3
CDR3 protein: CASSLVASGDTQYF
CDR3 DNA: TGTGCCAGCAGCTTAGTCGCTAGCGGAGATACGCAGTATTTT

V gene: TRBV2
CDR3 length: 12
D gene: .
J gene: TRBJ2-3
CDR3 protein: CASRRGGDTQYF
CDR3 DNA: TGTGCCAGCAGGAGGGGGGGAGATACGCAGTATTTT

V gene: TRBV30
CDR3 length: 15
D gene: .
J gene: TRBJ1-2
CDR3 protein: CAWRGMGAGNYGYTF
CDR3 DNA: TGTGCCTGGCGAGGAATGGGGGCTGGGAACTATGGCTACACCTTC

V gene: TRBV2
CDR3 length: 15
D gene: TRBD2
J gene: TRBJ2-3
CDR3 protein: CASSLAGGEGDTQYF
CDR3 DNA: TGTGCCAGCAGTTTAGCGGGAGGTGAAGGAGATACGCAGTATTTT

V gene: TRBV15
CDR3 length: 12
D gene: .
J gene: TRBJ1-6
CDR3 protein: CATSTPNSPLHF
CDR3 DNA: TGTGCCACCAGCACCCCAAATTCACCCCTCCACTTT

V gene: TRBV7-9
CDR3 length: 16
D gene: .
J gene: TRBJ1-3
CDR3 protein: CASSLQVRAAGNTIYF
CDR3 DNA: TGTGCCAGCAGCTTACAGGTTAGAGCTGCTGGAAACACCATATATTTT

V gene: TRBV20-1
CDR3 length: 14
D gene: .
J gene: TRBJ1-4
CDR3 protein: CSASWGTEFEKLFF
CDR3 DNA: TGCAGTGCTAGTTGGGGCACCGAATTTGAAAAACTGTTTTTT

V gene: TRBV7-2
CDR3 length: 16
D gene: TRBD1
J gene: TRBJ1-3
CDR3 protein: CASSFSGTGGGNTIYF
CDR3 DNA: TGTGCCAGCAGCTTCTCCGGGACAGGGGGAGGAAACACCATATATTTT

V gene: TRBV27
CDR3 length: 11
D gene: .
J gene: TRBJ2-7
CDR3 protein: CASGITYEQYF
CDR3 DNA: TGTGCTTCGGGGATCACCTACGAGCAGTACTTC

V gene: TRBV10-3
CDR3 length: 14
D gene: .
J gene: TRBJ1-2
CDR3 protein: CAHYNGGVNYGYTF
CDR3 DNA: TGTGCCCACTACAACGGGGGGGTCAACTATGGCTACACCTTC

V gene: TRBV7-9
CDR3 length: 12
D gene: .
J gene: TRBJ1-6
CDR3 protein: CASSRGGSPLHF
CDR3 DNA: TGTGCCAGCAGCCGGGGGGGTTCACCCCTCCACTTT

V gene: TRBV2
CDR3 length: 19
D gene: TRBD2
J gene: TRBJ2-1
CDR3 protein: CASSEASLAGLNPYNEQFF
CDR3 DNA: TGTGCCAGCAGTGAAGCCAGCCTAGCGGGGCTAAACCCTTACAATGAGCAGTTCTTC

V gene: TRBV7-6
CDR3 length: 15
D gene: TRBD1
J gene: TRBJ2-2
CDR3 protein: CASSPGQGRTGELFF
CDR3 DNA: TGTGCCAGCAGCCCCGGACAGGGGCGCACCGGGGAGCTGTTTTTT

V gene: TRBV28
CDR3 length: 17
D gene: TRBD2
J gene: TRBJ2-1
CDR3 protein: CASSSVWGLAVYNEQFF
CDR3 DNA: TGTGCCAGCAGTTCGGTGTGGGGACTAGCGGTGTACAATGAGCAGTTCTTC

V gene: TRBV7-6
CDR3 length: 14
D gene: .
J gene: TRBJ2-1
CDR3 protein: CASSLGPGYNEQFF
CDR3 DNA: TGTGCCAGCAGCTTAGGTCCGGGGTACAATGAGCAGTTCTTC

V gene: TRBV6-6
CDR3 length: 14
D gene: .
J gene: TRBJ2-5
CDR3 protein: CASTPGLAPATQYF
CDR3 DNA: TGTGCCAGCACCCCCGGATTAGCCCCTGCGACCCAGTACTTC

V gene: TRBV7-2
CDR3 length: 12
D gene: .
J gene: TRBJ2-7
CDR3 protein: CASSPSSDEQYF
CDR3 DNA: TGTGCCAGCAGCCCCTCGTCCGACGAGCAGTACTTC

V gene: TRBV19
CDR3 length: 15
D gene: .
J gene: TRBJ1-3
CDR3 protein: CASRSNRETGNTIYF
CDR3 DNA: TGTGCCAGTAGATCTAACAGGGAAACTGGAAACACCATATATTTT